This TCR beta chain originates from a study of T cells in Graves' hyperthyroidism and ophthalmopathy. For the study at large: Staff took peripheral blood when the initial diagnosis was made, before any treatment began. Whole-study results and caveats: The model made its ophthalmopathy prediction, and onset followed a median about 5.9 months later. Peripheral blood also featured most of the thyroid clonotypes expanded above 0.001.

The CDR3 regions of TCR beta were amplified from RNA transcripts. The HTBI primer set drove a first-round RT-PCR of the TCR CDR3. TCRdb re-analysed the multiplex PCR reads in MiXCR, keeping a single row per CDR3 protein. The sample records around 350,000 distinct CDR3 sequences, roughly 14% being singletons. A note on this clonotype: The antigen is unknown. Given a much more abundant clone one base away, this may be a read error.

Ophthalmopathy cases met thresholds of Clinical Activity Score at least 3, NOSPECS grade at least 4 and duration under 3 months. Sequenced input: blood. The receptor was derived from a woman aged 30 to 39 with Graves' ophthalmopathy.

CDR3 amino acids: CSGVMAADTQYF. The CDR3 bases are TGCAGCGGGGTCATGGCCGCAGATACGCAGTATTTT. The chain joins TRBV29-1 to TRBJ2-3; no definite D call. Germline assignment: CDR1 SQVTM and CDR2 ANQGSEA. The V end lost 7 bases, the J end lost 4 bases, and 12 bases lay between the germline ends. The CDR3 has 12 residues.